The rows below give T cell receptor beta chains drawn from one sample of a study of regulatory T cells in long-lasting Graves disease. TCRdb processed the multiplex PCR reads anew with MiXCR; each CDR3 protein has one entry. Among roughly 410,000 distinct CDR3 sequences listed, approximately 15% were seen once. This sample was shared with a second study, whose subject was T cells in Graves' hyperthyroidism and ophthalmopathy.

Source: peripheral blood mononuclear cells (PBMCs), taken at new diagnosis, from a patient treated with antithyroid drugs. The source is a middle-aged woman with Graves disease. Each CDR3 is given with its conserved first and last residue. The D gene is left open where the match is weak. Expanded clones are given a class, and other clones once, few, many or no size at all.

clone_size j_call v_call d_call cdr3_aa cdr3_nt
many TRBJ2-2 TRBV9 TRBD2 CASSPRLAGDTGELFF TGTGCCAGCAGCCCCCGACTAGCGGGAGACACCGGGGAGCTGTTTTTT
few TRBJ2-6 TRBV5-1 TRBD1 CASSPLWRDRGLSGANVLTF TGCGCCAGCAGCCCCCTATGGAGGGACAGGGGTTTATCTGGGGCCAACGTCCTGACTTTC
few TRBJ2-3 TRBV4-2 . CASSQKTGQWSTDTQYF TGTGCCAGCAGCCAAAAAACGGGGCAATGGAGCACAGATACGCAGTATTTT
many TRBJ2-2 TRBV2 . CASSVTGELFF TGTGCCAGCAGCGTGACCGGGGAGCTGTTTTTT
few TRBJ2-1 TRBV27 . CASSGLLSSYNEQFF TGTGCCAGCAGCGGGTTATTGAGCTCCTACAATGAGCAGTTCTTC
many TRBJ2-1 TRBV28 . CASSLETILNEQFF TGTGCCAGCAGTTTGGAGACTATCCTAAATGAGCAGTTCTTC
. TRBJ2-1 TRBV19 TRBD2 CAPDWGTTMSSSFFNEQFF TGTGCCCCTGATTGGGGGACTACAATGAGCAGTTCTTTCTTCAATGAGCAGTTCTTC
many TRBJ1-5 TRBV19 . CASTSQGNQPQHF TGTGCCAGTACCTCCCAAGGCAATCAGCCCCAGCATTTT
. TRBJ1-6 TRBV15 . CATSRTGGADSPLHF TGTGCCACCAGCAGGACCGGCGGGGCGGATTCACCCCTCCACTTT
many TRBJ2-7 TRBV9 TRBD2 CASSGPGLAGVGEQYF TGTGCCAGCAGCGGACCGGGACTAGCGGGAGTTGGCGAGCAGTACTTC
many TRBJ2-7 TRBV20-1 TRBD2 CSANRLAGDSEQYF TGCAGTGCTAACCGACTAGCGGGAGACTCCGAGCAGTACTTC
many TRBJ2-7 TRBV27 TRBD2 CASSLLLANTYEQYF TGTGCCAGCAGTTTATTACTAGCGAATACCTACGAGCAGTACTTC
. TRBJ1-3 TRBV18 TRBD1 CASSPGTGSDTIYF TGTGCCAGCTCACCAGGGACAGGGTCGGACACCATATATTTT
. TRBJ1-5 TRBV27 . CASSSGVRSNQPQHF TGTGCCAGCAGTTCCGGGGTCCGGAGCAATCAGCCCCAGCATTTT
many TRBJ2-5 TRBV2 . CASSDEGSETQYF TGTGCCAGCAGTGATGAAGGGTCGGAGACCCAGTACTTC
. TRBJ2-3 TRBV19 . CASSLVQGNTDTQYF TGTGCCAGTAGTCTCGTTCAGGGGAACACAGATACGCAGTATTTT